The sequence of this T cell receptor beta chain was determined in a study of blood T cells in healthy people across ages. Study conclusions and caveats: Naive CD4+ cell counts and diversity both ran higher in long-lived than in aged donors.

This CDR3 is 13 amino acids long. Trimming cost V 8 bases and J 10 bases, with 21 bases left between them. Germline V lookup: CDR1 MNHEY, CDR2 SVGEGT. Concerning this clonotype: As yet, its antigen is unknown.

A sample-barcoded 5' primer and a J-beta primer mix were used in a second PCR of roughly 7 to 11 cycles. MiXCR, run by TCRdb on the 5' RACE reads, gives a single entry per CDR3 protein. The sample holds approximately 900,000 distinct CDR3 sequences, about 48% seen once. The chain couples TRBV6-2 or TRBV6-3 to TRBJ2-7, with a tentative D call TRBD1 (7 bases). This receptor was taken from a man aged 30-40 years in good health. The specimen was blood. DNA of the CDR3: TGTGCCAGCGAACAGGGGACTCCCTGCGAACAGTACTTC. Its protein product is CASEQGTPCEQYF.